The 9 T cell receptor beta chains below come from one sample, sequenced in a study of T cell repertoires in cytomegalovirus infection. These receptors have no identified antigens. Using its own MiXCR run on the reads, TCRdb lists one record per CDR3 protein. The sample has under 40,000 distinct CDR3 sequences, roughly 54% seen once. The sample consisted of CD8+ T cells from cultured PBMCs, taken from culture after CMV antigen stimulation. These receptors were taken from a human donor in good health (CMV status not recorded). Some clones in this sample may be carry-over from other donors' samples.

This sequence joins TRBV27 and TRBJ1-6; D perhaps matches TRBD1 (6 bases). Trimming left V 1 base short and J 7 bases short, with 14 bases between. CDR1 and CDR2 from the germline V gene are MNHEY and SMNVEV (reference sequence). The CDR3 spans 16 residues. The CDR3 coding sequence is TGTGCCAGCAGTTTATACGCGTGGGACAAAAATTCACCCCTCCACTTT. This translates into CASSLYAWDKNSPLHF.

The sample holds a few counts of this clonotype. The genes are TRBV4-1 and TRBJ1-5; tentatively, D is TRBD1 (6 bases). The germline V and J ends were trimmed by 4 bases and 5 bases, with 15 bases remaining between them. CDR3 length: 15 residues. The germline CDR1 and CDR2 sequences are MGHRA and YSYEKL. CDR3 loop: CASSRGAGVDQPQHF. In DNA, the CDR3 is TGCGCCAGCAGCCGGGGGGCGGGGGTTGATCAGCCCCAGCATTTT.

This clonotype was detected a few times. This rearrangement joins TRBV7-6 to TRBJ2-1, with a possible D match to TRBD2 (5 bases). V lost 1 base and J lost 6, with 13 bases in between. CDR1 SGHVS and CDR2 FNYEAQ come from the germline V gene. The CDR3 totals 15 residues. CDR3 in DNA: TGTGCCAGCAGCTTAGATCTGGGGAGAGGCAATGAGCAGTTCTTC. This gives the protein CASSLDLGRGNEQFF.

Comments on this clonotype: One end of the junction varies from germline; a read error may be responsible. This rearrangement joins TRBV5-1 to TRBJ2-1; the D call may be TRBD1 or TRBD2 (5 bases each). The CDR3 covers 15 residues. The germline V gene has CDR1 SGHRS and CDR2 YFSETQ. CDR3 bases: TGCGCCAGCAGCTTGTTCTCGACAGAGGGCAATGATCAGCTCTTC. Protein product: CASSLFSTEGNDQLF.

This chain connects TRBV28 to TRBJ1-5; no clear D gene. CDR1 and CDR2 (germline): MDHEN, SYDVKM. The CDR3 totals 14 residues. V lost 3 bases to trimming and J lost 2 bases, with 8 bases between them. Written as DNA, the CDR3 is TGTGCCAGCAGTTTCCGAATGGGCAATCAGCCCCAGCATTTT. Protein: CASSFRMGNQPQHF.

A word on this clonotype: An end of the junction differs from the germline gene, which may be a read error. This chain uses TRBV4-1 with TRBJ1-5, with a possible D match to TRBD1 (5 bases). CDR1 and CDR2 from the germline V gene are MGHRA and YSYEKL. CDR3 length: 14 amino acids. The CDR3 coding sequence is TGTGCCAGCAGCCCACCAGGGTCTGGTCAGCCCCAGCATTTT. Translation gives CASSPPGSGQPQHF.

V usage is TRBV20-1 and J usage is TRBJ1-2; a weak D match, TRBD1 (5 bases). Between the trimmed V and J ends, which lost 6 bases and 5 bases, there was a span of 22 bases. The germline V gene encodes CDR1 DFQATT and CDR2 SNEGSKA (reference sequence). The CDR3 runs 15 residues. The CDR3, as DNA: TGCAGTGCCACCTTCCAGGGTGCGGGAAAGTATGGCTACACCTTC. Its protein product is CSATFQGAGKYGYTF.

This clonotype was counted a few times. CDR3 sequence reads: CASSLDGEGPYEQFF. For the CDR3, the DNA is TGTGCCAGCAGCTTAGACGGGGAGGGTCCATATGAGCAGTTCTTC. The V gene is TRBV7-2, the J gene TRBJ2-1, with TRBD2 identical over 7 bases. After removal of 1 base from V and 8 bases from J, the junction contained 8 bases not matched to a gene. The germline V gene encodes CDR1 SGHTA and CDR2 FQGNSA. The CDR3 spans 15 residues.

The V call is TRBV27, the J call TRBJ1-1; no clear D gene. This CDR3 comprises 13 residues. CDR1 is MNHEY and CDR2 is SMNVEV in the germline V gene (reference sequence). V dropped 3 bases and J dropped 3 bases, with 8 bases sitting between them. The CDR3 bases are TGTGCCAGCAGTTTGACACCCGACACTGAAGCTTTCTTT. Translating it yields CASSLTPDTEAFF.